These T cell receptor beta chains were read from a single sample in a study of blood T cell repertoires in COVID-19. Some clones are missing from TCRdb's copy, which holds only in-frame ones; the method was immunoSEQ multiplex PCR. The sample has some 200,000 clones, around 80% seen once. Sequencing used peripheral blood. These TCRs come from a woman in her seventies with acute or convalescent COVID-19. CDR3s include the opening cysteine and the closing phenylalanine or tryptophan. The D gene is left open where the match is weak. The size entry is marked missing in some rows and otherwise reads once, few, many or a size class.

V gene	J gene	clone size	D gene	CDR3 DNA	CDR3 protein
TRBV10-3	TRBJ1-1	.	.	TGTGCCATCAGTGAGTCCTGGGGGGACACTGAAGCTTTCTTT	CAISESWGDTEAFF
TRBV15	TRBJ2-2	few	TRBD2	TGTGCCACCCTAAAAACCCCGGGGGGGAACACCGGGGAGCTGTTTTTT	CATLKTPGGNTGELFF
TRBV1	TRBJ2-6	.	.	TGCACCAGCAGCCAATCCCGAGAGGGTGAGGCTGGGGCCAACGTCCTGACTTTC	CTSSQSREGEAGANVLTF
TRBV4-1	TRBJ2-2	.	.	TGCGCCAGCAGCCAAGGCGGCCTAGGGGAGCTGTTTTTT	CASSQGGLGELFF
TRBV10-3	TRBJ1-3	.	.	TGTGCCATCAGTGAGTCGACTCCGAACACCATATATTTT	CAISESTPNTIYF
TRBV6-5	TRBJ1-2	.	.	TGTGCCAGCAGCCCCCCCGGTCGGGGGGGGAGCTACACCTTC	CASSPPGRGGSYTF
TRBV24-1	TRBJ2-6	.	.	TGTGCCACGTCTAGTCCTGGGGCCAACGTCCTGACTTTC	CATSSPGANVLTF
TRBV7-3	TRBJ2-1	.	.	TGTGCCAGCAGCTTAAATCGGGTTTCTGGTGAGCAGTTCTTC	CASSLNRVSGEQFF
TRBV6-5	TRBJ1-2	few	TRBD1	TGTGCCAGCAGTTACTTGGGACAGAACTATGGCTACACCTTC	CASSYLGQNYGYTF
TRBV4-1	TRBJ1-2	.	.	TGCGCCAGCAGCCAAGATATATCCGGTGGCTACACCTTC	CASSQDISGGYTF
TRBV6-5	TRBJ1-2	.	TRBD1	TGTGCCAGCAGTCGACAGGGGGCGAGGGGCTACACCTTC	CASSRQGARGYTF
TRBV2	TRBJ1-2	.	.	TGTGCCAGCAGTGTAGGCAGGTCTGGCTACACCTTC	CASSVGRSGYTF
TRBV3-1/TRBV3-2	TRBJ1-2	many	.	TGTGCCAGCAGCCAAGGTCCGTCCGGCTATGGCTACACCTTC	CASSQGPSGYGYTF
TRBV14	TRBJ1-2	.	TRBD1	TGTGCCAGCAGCTCAGGGGGACGGTATGGCTACACCTTC	CASSSGGRYGYTF
TRBV29-1	TRBJ2-5	few	TRBD2	TGCAGCGCTAGACTCTCCGTTCGACTAGCGGGGGGCGGGGAGACCCAGTACTTC	CSARLSVRLAGGGETQYF
TRBV4-1	TRBJ2-2	.	.	TGCGCCAGCAGCCTACCTTCCGGGACACGAAACACCGGGGAGCTGTTTTTT	CASSLPSGTRNTGELFF
TRBV13	TRBJ2-3	.	TRBD2	TGTGCCAGCAGCCCATATATACTAGCGGGGTACACAGATACGCAGTATTTT	CASSPYILAGYTDTQYF
TRBV5-8	TRBJ2-3	once	.	TGTGCCAGCAGCTTGGGGGGGGGCACAGATACGCAGTATTTT	CASSLGGGTDTQYF
TRBV4-2	TRBJ1-1	.	.	TGTGCCAGCAGCCAAGCGGCAGGTCTGATATTGAATGAAGCTTTCTTT	CASSQAAGLILNEAFF
TRBV5-1	TRBJ2-1	.	.	TGCGCCAGCAGCTTGGCCGGGAGTCAGGTTGAGCAGTTCTTC	CASSLAGSQVEQFF
TRBV2	TRBJ2-2	.	.	TGTGCCAGGGCGCCCTCCGGGACCGGGGAGCTGTTTTTT	CARAPSGTGELFF
TRBV12-3/TRBV12-4	TRBJ2-5	.	TRBD1	TGTGCCAGCAGGGGACAGTACCAAGAGACCCAGTACTTC	CASRGQYQETQYF
TRBV4-1	TRBJ2-1	.	TRBD2	TGCGCCAGCAGCCCATCCGGAACACTAGCGGGGGCCCCCAATGAGCAGTTCTTC	CASSPSGTLAGAPNEQFF
TRBV19	TRBJ2-6	.	.	TGTGCCAGTACCTTGTTACAGTCTGGGGCCAACGTCCTGACTTTC	CASTLLQSGANVLTF
TRBV30	TRBJ1-5	.	.	TGTGCCTGGGGCCGACAGGTAGGGAATCAGCCCCAGCATTTT	CAWGRQVGNQPQHF
TRBV7-8	TRBJ1-2	.	TRBD1	TGTGCCAGCAGCTTAGAACAGGGGGCCTATGGCTACACCTTC	CASSLEQGAYGYTF
TRBV20-1	TRBJ2-3	.	.	TGCAGTGCCCCCTTATCAGATACGCAGTATTTT	CSAPLSDTQYF
TRBV6-6	TRBJ2-7	.	.	TGTGCCAGCAGTTACTCGATGGAGCAGCTCGAGCAGTACTTC	CASSYSMEQLEQYF
TRBV6-5	TRBJ2-7	.	.	TGTGCCACCCGAACGTCCCCCCCCGACTTCGAGCAGTACTTC	CATRTSPPDFEQYF